This TCR beta chain was sequenced in a study of siplizumab effects on memory and regulatory T cells. Study conclusions and caveats: Naive T cells apparently outstripped memory cells in diversity and seemed major alloresponse contributors. It was never confirmed that proliferating Tregs from siplizumab cultures were suppressive.

As for this clone: What it recognizes is unknown.

V lost 6 bases to trimming and J lost 5 bases; unmatched junction nucleotides: 6. Germline lookup yields CDR1 MNHEY and CDR2 SVGAGI. CDR3 size: 14 residues. Repertoires were generated with immunoSEQ multiplex PCR, while TCRdb's copy carries only in-frame clones and drops some. The repertoire holds roughly 100,000 clones, 90% to 95% seen once, with approximately 1.2% in the top ten. The sequenced sample consisted of CD4+ T cells sorted from blood. V and J are TRBV6-5 and TRBJ1-4, with 7 bases fitting TRBD1. The TCR was taken from a human donor in good health. The CDR3 sequence is CASSTGQTNEKLFF. CDR3 nucleotides: TGTGCCAGCAGCACGGGACAGACAAATGAAAAACTGTTTTTT.